This TCR beta chain was identified in a study of cytomegalovirus exposure and HLA in healthy donors. Study summary: Unique TCRs from HLA-typed donors, 65 million to 85 million of them, were held in an early data release.

Primers for the PCR totalled 60 Vbeta and 13 Jbeta. Clones were sequenced by immunoSEQ multiplex PCR, and TCRdb holds only the in-frame ones, with some missing. The sample consists of about 120,000 clones, around 81% of them appearing once. The junction had 9 bases not matched to a gene; V was cut back by 5 bases and J by 5 bases. The CDR3 consists of 14 residues. Germline V gene data show CDR1 as MNHNY and CDR2 as SVGAGI (reference sequence). A remark on this clone: Its antigen remains unknown.

There were likely unrecorded immune exposures, though donors were nominally healthy when sampled. Study results and caveats: Investigators reported 150 to 200 TCR beta chains as tied to cytomegalovirus. Later analysis associated a missense DCLRE1C variant with TCR beta V- and J-gene trimming.

The chain uses TRBV6-6 and TRBJ2-7, with TRBD1 matching over 7 bases. The sequencing input was PBMCs. The origin of this receptor is a woman aged 40-49 years in good health and CMV-seronegative. In nucleotides, the CDR3 is TGTGCCAGCAGTCCCAGGGGGAATCCGGACGAGCAGTACTTC. Protein sequence: CASSPRGNPDEQYF.